This T cell receptor (beta chain) appears in the sequencing data of a study of vaccination effects on CD4 cells after COVID-19. This clone was seen only a few times. What it binds is not known. Antigen-specific CD4+ T cell clonotypes were called by their expansion after viral peptide-pool culture in ViraFEST. Scientists isolated CD4+ T cells after an approximately 10-day culture period ended. Fresh IL-2-containing medium replaced half the medium on days 3 and 7. Overall study findings and caveats: The study enrolled few convalescent patients and sampled no early post-infection timepoints.

Repertoires were generated with immunoSEQ multiplex PCR, while TCRdb's copy carries only in-frame clones and drops some. Of around 79,000 clones detected, roughly four fifths appear once; the ten largest clones hold approximately 1.5%. The CDR3 is 15 residues long. In germline, CDR1 is SGHNT, CDR2 YYREEE (reference sequence). With V trimmed by 5 bases and J by 6 bases, 13 bases remained unmatched. The specimen was CD4+ T cells from PBMCs cultured with HCoV-229E spike peptides, collected before COVID-19 vaccination. The chain has TRBV5-4 and TRBJ2-7, with 8 bases matching TRBD1. This receptor was taken from a human donor who received a COVID-19 vaccine. CDR3 residues: CASSRDRNPISEQYV. CDR3 sequence (DNA): TGTGCCAGCAGTCGGGACAGGAACCCGATCAGCGAGCAGTACGTC.